Described below is a single TCR beta chain sequence and its context. The antigen remains unidentified. This entry belongs to a study of cytomegalovirus exposure and HLA in healthy donors. Some clones are missing from TCRdb's copy, which holds only in-frame ones; the method was immunoSEQ multiplex PCR. Among around 150,000 clones, over 85% were seen once, and the ten largest hold 10%. The V gene lost 2 bases and the J gene lost 4 bases, with 12 bases spanning the gap. Germline V CDR1 and CDR2: SGHVS, FNYEAQ. The CDR3 runs to 15 residues. Study results and caveats: In vitro data verified a few CMV-associated chains as specific for CMV antigens. Accounts indicate the classifier identified cytomegalovirus status with strong specificity and sensitivity. Cytomegalovirus association was listed for around 170 TCR beta chains. Despite most TCR sequences being rare, some public TCRs occurred in many donors.

The sample comprised PBMCs. The TCR comes from a woman younger than 35 in good health and CMV-seropositive. J is TRBJ2-1 and V is TRBV7-6; no firm D call. The CDR3 DNA sequence: TGTGCCAGCAGCTTAAACGGGTACGATTACAATGAGCAGTTCTTC. Translated: CASSLNGYDYNEQFF.